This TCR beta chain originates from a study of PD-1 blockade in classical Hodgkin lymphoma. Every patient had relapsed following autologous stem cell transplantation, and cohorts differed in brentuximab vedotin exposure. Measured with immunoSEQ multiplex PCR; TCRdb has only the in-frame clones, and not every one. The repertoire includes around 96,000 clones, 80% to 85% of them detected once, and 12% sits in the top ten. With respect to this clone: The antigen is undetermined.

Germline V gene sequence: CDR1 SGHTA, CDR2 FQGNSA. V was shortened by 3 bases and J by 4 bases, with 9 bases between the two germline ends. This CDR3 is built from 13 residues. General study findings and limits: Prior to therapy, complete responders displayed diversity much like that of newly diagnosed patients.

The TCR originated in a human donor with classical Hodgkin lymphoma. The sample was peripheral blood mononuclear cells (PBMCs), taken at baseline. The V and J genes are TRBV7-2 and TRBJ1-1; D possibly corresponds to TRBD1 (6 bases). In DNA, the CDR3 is TGTGCCAGCAGCTTTAGCAGGGGCACTGAAGCTTTCTTT. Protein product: CASSFSRGTEAFF.